These 19 T cell receptor beta chains were all obtained from the same sample, sequenced in a study of shared clonotypes between healthy human individuals. Sequencing used immunoSEQ multiplex PCR; TCRdb keeps in-frame clones, though not all of them. The sample has about 1.1 million clones, around three quarters seen once. Sequenced: memory CD4+ T cells from PBMCs. Sample subset: CD45RA-negative fraction. Receptor source: a young man in good health. Some clones in this sample may be carry-over from other donors' samples.

The chain combines TRBV10-3 with TRBJ1-2, with D perhaps TRBD1 (6 bases). Germline CDR1 and CDR2: ENHRY and SYGVKD. The CDR3 contains 14 residues. V was cut by 1 base and J by 3 bases, with 9 bases left in between. The CDR3 protein is CAISEFAGDYGYTF. Written as DNA, the CDR3 is TGTGCCATCAGTGAGTTCGCAGGGGACTATGGCTACACCTTC.

The rearrangement joins TRBV7-9 to TRBJ2-3, with TRBD1 matching over 7 bases. CDR1 and CDR2 from the germline V gene are SEHNR and FQNEAQ (reference sequence). V shed 5 bases and J 7 bases; nucleotides not matched to a gene: 3. The CDR3 extends over 12 amino acids. The CDR3 DNA follows: TGTGCCAGCAGCCCCAGGGGGAATACGCAGTATTTT. Its translation is CASSPRGNTQYF.

V is TRBV7-9 and J is TRBJ1-4, with D maybe TRBD1 (6 bases). The V gene's germline CDR1 is SEHNR and CDR2 FQNEAQ (reference sequence). The CDR3 totals 15 residues. Trimming took off 1 base at V and 7 bases at J, with 13 bases between the two ends. CDR3 nucleotide sequence: TGTGCCAGCAGCTTAGATCGACAGGTTGGTGAAAAACTGTTTTTT. Amino acid sequence: CASSLDRQVGEKLFF.

The chain recombines TRBV7-8 with TRBJ2-7; TRBD2 agrees at 8 bases. This CDR3 has 15 residues. Germline V gene data show CDR1 as SGHVS and CDR2 as FQNEAQ. The J segment lost 4 bases and the V segment lost 1 base, leaving 6 bases of the junction unmatched. Here the CDR3 reads CASSLGSGGLYEQYF. Here the CDR3 DNA reads TGTGCCAGCAGCTTAGGTTCGGGGGGGTTGTACGAGCAGTACTTC.

The V call is TRBV10-2, the J call TRBJ2-7, with TRBD1 identical over 7 bases. V gave up 6 bases and J gave up 3 bases; unmatched junction bases: 8. The length of the CDR3 is 14 residues. CDR1 and CDR2 from the germline V gene are WSHSY and SAAADI. The CDR3 DNA sequence: TGCGCCAGCAGCCCAGACAGGGCCGGCTACGAGCAGTACTTC. Translation gives CASSPDRAGYEQYF.

For the CDR3, the DNA is TGTGCCAGCAGTTCGACCCCCCGGGACAGCCCCCTCTACGAGCAGTACTTC. Amino acids: CASSSTPRDSPLYEQYF. The chain carries TRBV28 and TRBJ2-7; 7 bases align to TRBD1. The CDR3 runs to 17 residues. The J segment lost 3 bases and the V segment lost 4 bases, leaving 15 bases of the junction unmatched. In germline, CDR1 is MDHEN, CDR2 SYDVKM.

The chain is built from TRBV11-2 and TRBJ2-7; TRBD1 or TRBD2 may be the D gene (5 bases each). Germline V CDR1 and CDR2: SGHAT, FQNNGV. The CDR3 has 13 amino acids. Trimming shortened V by 4 bases and J by 8 bases, and 15 bases separated the two germline ends. CDR3 loop: CASSSGTVEKQYF. CDR3 coding DNA: TGTGCCAGCAGCTCCGGGACCGTTGAGAAGCAGTACTTC.

The chain uses TRBV9 and TRBJ2-2; D might be TRBD1 or TRBD2, each matching 5 bases. V dropped 3 bases and J dropped 4 bases, with 16 bases sitting between them. The CDR3 consists of 16 residues. Germline V CDR1 and CDR2: SGDLS, YYNGEE. CDR3 sequence reads: CASSAGWDPTTGELFF. CDR3 DNA sequence: TGTGCCAGCAGCGCCGGATGGGACCCTACCACCGGGGAGCTGTTTTTT. The full variable domain, its missing parts supplied by reference TRBV9 and TRBJ2-2, is DSGVTQTPKHLITATGQRVTLRCSPRSGDLSVYWYQQSLDQGLQFLIQYYNGEERAKGNILERFSAQQFPDLHSELNLSSLELGDSALYFCASSAGWDPTTGELFFGEGSRLTVL.

This clone appeared a single time. The chain uses TRBV5-4 and TRBJ2-5, with D unclear. The CDR3 length is 15 residues. In germline, CDR1 is SGHNT, CDR2 YYREEE (reference sequence). V was clipped by 2 bases and J by 1 base, with 12 bases between them. Here the CDR3 reads CASSFQKLAQETQYF. The DNA of the CDR3 is TGTGCCAGCAGCTTTCAAAAGTTGGCCCAAGAGACCCAGTACTTC.

This chain joins TRBV4-2 and TRBJ2-5, with 10 bases fitting TRBD1. The ends lost 1 base at V and 4 bases at J; junction bases unmatched: 12. Germline lookup yields CDR1 LGHNA and CDR2 YNFKEQ. There are 18 residues in the CDR3. CDR3 coding DNA: TGTGCCAGCAGCCAAGGCATCTCCCGGACAGGGGGTGGAGAGACCCAGTACTTC. It translates to CASSQGISRTGGGETQYF.

This clone is a singleton in its sample. In DNA form, the CDR3 reads TGTGCCAGCAGCTTAGATTCCAGCACCGGGGAGCTGTTTTTT. Translation: CASSLDSSTGELFF. This sequence joins TRBV11-3 and TRBJ2-2, with D uncertain. V shed 0 bases and J shed 4 bases, with 6 bases lying between them. This CDR3 contains 14 residues. Germline V lookup: CDR1 SGHNT, CDR2 YENEEA.

This rearrangement joins TRBV9 to TRBJ1-2; D possibly corresponds to TRBD1 (5 bases). V was clipped by 3 bases and J by 3 bases, with 15 bases between them. The CDR3 runs 15 residues. Germline loops: CDR1 SGDLS, CDR2 YYNGEE. The CDR3 DNA follows: TGTGCCAGCAGCGCCAGACTAGGCAGGGACTATGGCTACACCTTC. Its protein product is CASSARLGRDYGYTF.

V usage is TRBV18 and J usage is TRBJ1-1; D gene ambiguous. The CDR3 consists of 12 residues. Trimming pared 5 bases from V and 11 bases from J, leaving 15 bases between. Germline-derived CDR1 and CDR2 are KGHSH and LQKENI. The CDR3 sequence: CASSRLEGAAFF. The CDR3 DNA sequence: TGTGCCAGCTCAAGGTTGGAGGGAGCGGCTTTCTTT.

V gene TRBV5-4 combines with J gene TRBJ1-3, with D perhaps matching TRBD1 (6 bases). V lost 1 base and J lost 0, with 17 bases in between. Germline assignment: CDR1 SGHNT and CDR2 YYREEE (reference sequence). The CDR3 is 18 amino acids. Written as DNA, the CDR3 is TGTGCCAGCAGCTTGCCGACTCCCGGGGGCAGCTCTGGAAACACCATATATTTT. It translates to CASSLPTPGGSSGNTIYF.

This clone was picked up a small number of times. The gene calls are TRBV7-2 and TRBJ2-1; D is perhaps TRBD2 (5 bases). The CDR3 has 13 residues. Germline V gene lookup returns CDR1 SGHTA and CDR2 FQGNSA. Trimming took 2 bases from V and 9 from J, leaving 11 bases between them. The CDR3 nucleotides are TGTGCCAGCAGCTTAACTACTAGATTTGAGCAGTTCTTC. This codes for CASSLTTRFEQFF.

The chain couples TRBV6-5 to TRBJ2-3; D unclear. The V and J ends lost 7 bases and 8 bases respectively, with 10 bases between them. CDR3 size: 11 residues. CDR1 is MNHEY and CDR2 is SVGAGI in the germline V gene. For the CDR3, the DNA is TGTGCCAGCATTTTCGGCGGTACGCAGTATTTT. This sequence encodes CASIFGGTQYF.

The J gene is TRBJ2-3, the V gene TRBV30; 14 bases match TRBD2. Looked up from germline, CDR1 is GTSNPN and CDR2 is SVGIG (reference sequence). The J segment lost 4 bases and the V segment lost 7 bases, leaving 4 bases of the junction unmatched. The CDR3 length is 14 residues. CDR3 sequence: CALGLAGASDTQYF. The CDR3 DNA sequence: TGTGCCTTGGGACTAGCGGGAGCATCAGATACGCAGTATTTT.

This clone showed up just a few times. This rearrangement joins TRBV6-1 to TRBJ1-2; D may be TRBD1 (5 bases). V lost 1 base and J lost 0, with 12 bases in between. The CDR3 sequence is 16 residues long. In germline, CDR1 is MNHNS, CDR2 SASEGT. CDR3 residues: CASSEGQGEANYGYTF. CDR3 coding DNA: TGTGCCAGCAGTGAAGGGCAGGGCGAGGCTAACTATGGCTACACCTTC.

This chain joins TRBV5-1 and TRBJ2-5; 10 nucleotides agree with TRBD2. Per the germline V gene, CDR1 is SGHRS and CDR2 is YFSETQ. The trim removed 4 bases at V and 7 bases at J, leaving 10 bases unmatched. The CDR3 runs to 15 residues. The CDR3 DNA is TGCGCCAGCAGCGAGACCATGGCTAGCGGGGGGACCCAGTACTTC. This encodes CASSETMASGGTQYF.